The rows below give T cell receptor beta chains drawn from one sample of a study of radiotherapy plus CTLA-4 blockade in lung cancer. The protocol was immunoSEQ multiplex PCR, while the TCRdb copy is restricted to in-frame clones and leaves out a portion. The sample lists roughly 97,000 clones, about four fifths occurring once. Specimen: peripheral blood, collected from a patient treated with radiotherapy plus ipilimumab. Receptors were obtained from a human donor with non-small cell lung cancer who had a partial response to radiotherapy plus ipilimumab. Some clones in this sample may be carry-over from other donors' samples. CDR3s include the opening cysteine and the closing phenylalanine or tryptophan. The order of the fields is clone size, J gene, D gene, V gene, CDR3 protein, CDR3 DNA. A D gene is named only where the DNA matches it firmly. A clone size is listed for some rows: how often the clone was seen (once, few, many), or a class if it is expanded.

clone size: .; J gene: TRBJ2-6; D gene: TRBD1; V gene: TRBV15; CDR3 protein: CATSRATRGPGANVLTF; CDR3 DNA: TGTGCCACCAGCAGAGCTACCAGGGGGCCTGGGGCCAACGTCCTGACTTTC
clone size: .; J gene: TRBJ1-1; D gene: .; V gene: TRBV6-5; CDR3 protein: CASTDPQGRDTEAFF; CDR3 DNA: TGTGCCAGCACGGATCCACAGGGCCGGGACACTGAAGCTTTCTTT
clone size: .; J gene: TRBJ2-5; D gene: .; V gene: TRBV18; CDR3 protein: CASSQGAGPETQYF; CDR3 DNA: TGTGCCAGCTCACAAGGGGCAGGGCCAGAGACCCAGTACTTC
clone size: few; J gene: TRBJ1-2; D gene: TRBD1; V gene: TRBV6-1; CDR3 protein: CASIRDRANYGYTF; CDR3 DNA: TGTGCCAGCATCCGGGACAGAGCTAACTATGGCTACACCTTC
clone size: once; J gene: TRBJ2-2; D gene: TRBD2; V gene: TRBV2; CDR3 protein: CASNPGTRTGELFF; CDR3 DNA: TGTGCCAGCAACCCCGGGACTAGAACCGGGGAGCTGTTTTTT
clone size: .; J gene: TRBJ2-2; D gene: .; V gene: TRBV5-4; CDR3 protein: CASSRDTAGTGELFF; CDR3 DNA: TGTGCCAGCAGCAGAGACACGGCCGGCACCGGGGAGCTGTTTTTT
clone size: few; J gene: TRBJ1-1; D gene: TRBD1; V gene: TRBV2; CDR3 protein: CASSEIGGRAEAFF; CDR3 DNA: TGTGCCAGCAGTGAGATAGGGGGCCGGGCTGAAGCTTTCTTT
clone size: .; J gene: TRBJ1-5; D gene: TRBD1; V gene: TRBV28; CDR3 protein: CASRTGAAPIQPQHF; CDR3 DNA: TGTGCCAGCAGGACAGGGGCCGCGCCCATTCAGCCCCAGCATTTT
clone size: .; J gene: TRBJ2-6; D gene: .; V gene: TRBV18; CDR3 protein: CASSPPAGGTNVLTF; CDR3 DNA: TGTGCCAGCTCACCACCTGCCGGGGGTACAAACGTCCTGACTTTC
clone size: .; J gene: TRBJ1-1; D gene: .; V gene: TRBV19; CDR3 protein: CASRQANYMNTEAFF; CDR3 DNA: TGTGCCAGCCGACAGGCCAACTACATGAACACTGAAGCTTTCTTT
clone size: .; J gene: TRBJ2-3; D gene: TRBD1; V gene: TRBV2; CDR3 protein: CASSRDRSLDTQYF; CDR3 DNA: TGTGCCAGCAGTCGGGACAGGAGTTTGGATACGCAGTATTTT
clone size: few; J gene: TRBJ1-3; D gene: .; V gene: TRBV15; CDR3 protein: CATSRPGGLENTIYF; CDR3 DNA: TGTGCCACCAGCAGACCCGGGGGGCTGGAAAACACCATATATTTT
clone size: .; J gene: TRBJ1-6; D gene: TRBD1; V gene: TRBV5-1; CDR3 protein: CASSSTAGTGERSPLHF; CDR3 DNA: TGCGCCAGCAGCTCAACCGCCGGGACAGGGGAGAGGTCACCCCTCCACTTT
clone size: .; J gene: TRBJ2-4; D gene: TRBD2; V gene: TRBV6-5; CDR3 protein: CASSYSSGGNIQYF; CDR3 DNA: TGTGCCAGCAGTTACTCTAGCGGGGGAAACATTCAGTACTTC
clone size: once; J gene: TRBJ2-7; D gene: .; V gene: TRBV7-2; CDR3 protein: CASSLAGPREQYF; CDR3 DNA: TGTGCCAGCAGCTTGGCAGGGCCTCGCGAGCAGTACTTC
clone size: .; J gene: TRBJ1-1; D gene: .; V gene: TRBV5-1; CDR3 protein: CASSPQVVNTEAFF; CDR3 DNA: TGCGCCAGCAGCCCCCAGGTAGTGAACACTGAAGCTTTCTTT
clone size: .; J gene: TRBJ2-7; D gene: .; V gene: TRBV28; CDR3 protein: CASEVGRIPEQYF; CDR3 DNA: TGTGCCAGCGAGGTTGGCCGGATTCCCGAGCAGTACTTC
clone size: .; J gene: TRBJ2-3; D gene: TRBD2; V gene: TRBV11-3; CDR3 protein: CASSWGGGRGDTQYF; CDR3 DNA: TGTGCCAGCAGCTGGGGAGGCGGGAGGGGAGATACGCAGTATTTT
clone size: .; J gene: TRBJ2-1; D gene: TRBD2; V gene: TRBV11-3; CDR3 protein: CASSFALLGRGGDEQFF; CDR3 DNA: TGTGCCAGCAGCTTTGCCCTTCTAGGGCGGGGGGGCGATGAGCAGTTCTTC
clone size: few; J gene: TRBJ1-4; D gene: TRBD1; V gene: TRBV7-9; CDR3 protein: CASRKTGDNEKLFF; CDR3 DNA: TGTGCCAGCAGGAAGACAGGGGATAATGAAAAACTGTTTTTT
clone size: .; J gene: TRBJ2-7; D gene: TRBD2; V gene: TRBV28; CDR3 protein: CAVGTSGTYEQYF; CDR3 DNA: TGTGCCGTAGGGACTAGCGGGACCTACGAGCAGTACTTC
clone size: .; J gene: TRBJ1-4; D gene: TRBD1; V gene: TRBV7-6; CDR3 protein: CASSSGGINEKLFF; CDR3 DNA: TGTGCCAGCAGCTCAGGGGGGATTAATGAAAAACTGTTTTTT
clone size: .; J gene: TRBJ2-7; D gene: TRBD2; V gene: TRBV5-5; CDR3 protein: CASSPGLAGPYEQYF; CDR3 DNA: TGTGCCAGCAGTCCGGGACTAGCGGGACCCTACGAGCAGTACTTC
clone size: .; J gene: TRBJ1-2; D gene: .; V gene: TRBV27; CDR3 protein: CANQSTGNYGYTF; CDR3 DNA: TGTGCCAATCAGTCGACAGGTAACTATGGCTACACCTTC
clone size: few; J gene: TRBJ2-3; D gene: .; V gene: TRBV7-6; CDR3 protein: CASSFSLDTQYF; CDR3 DNA: TGTGCCAGCAGCTTTTCATTGGATACGCAGTATTTT
clone size: .; J gene: TRBJ2-5; D gene: TRBD1; V gene: TRBV27; CDR3 protein: CASSLYRGETQYF; CDR3 DNA: TGTGCCAGCAGTTTGTACAGGGGTGAGACCCAGTACTTC
clone size: .; J gene: TRBJ1-4; D gene: .; V gene: TRBV28; CDR3 protein: CATRNGWGREKLFF; CDR3 DNA: TGTGCCACGCGTAACGGCTGGGGGAGGGAAAAACTGTTTTTT
clone size: .; J gene: TRBJ2-1; D gene: TRBD2; V gene: TRBV29-1; CDR3 protein: CSVQLAGGPNEQFF; CDR3 DNA: TGCAGCGTTCAACTAGCGGGGGGGCCCAATGAGCAGTTCTTC